This T cell receptor beta chain was found in a study of blood T cell repertoires in COVID-19. For the study at large: There were acute and convalescent COVID-19 samples, and they came from the United States, Italy and Spain. From T cells, B-cell-depleted T cells, or PBMCs came the material, which was cDNA or gDNA.

The CDR3 runs to 14 residues. V was trimmed by 4 bases and J by 0 bases, leaving 7 bases between them. The germline gives CDR1 MNHNY, CDR2 SVGAGI (reference sequence). Methods used by the authors: Amplification from reference gene primers served as the basis for estimated nucleated cell counts. Clones were read by immunoSEQ multiplex PCR, and TCRdb kept only the in-frame ones, dropping some. That table furnishes V, J and clone size, whereas the DNA furnished D and trimming. This sample has approximately 45,000 clones, with over 80% found just once. The chain recombines TRBV6-6 with TRBJ1-5, with D hard to call. This receptor was taken from a human donor in a cohort sampled during active COVID-19. Sequencing used peripheral blood. The CDR3 is CASSSGYSNQPQHF. The CDR3 nucleotides read TGTGCCAGCAGTTCAGGTTATAGCAATCAGCCCCAGCATTTT.